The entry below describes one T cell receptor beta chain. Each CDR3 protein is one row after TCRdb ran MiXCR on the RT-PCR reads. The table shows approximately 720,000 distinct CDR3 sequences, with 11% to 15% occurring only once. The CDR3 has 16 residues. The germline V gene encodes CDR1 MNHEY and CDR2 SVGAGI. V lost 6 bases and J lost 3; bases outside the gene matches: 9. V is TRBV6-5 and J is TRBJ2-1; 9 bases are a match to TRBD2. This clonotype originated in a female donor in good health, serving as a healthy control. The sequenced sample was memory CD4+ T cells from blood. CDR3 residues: CASSPMSGRIYNEQFF. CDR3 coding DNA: TGTGCCAGCAGCCCCATGAGCGGGAGGATCTACAATGAGCAGTTCTTC.